Detailed here is one TCR beta chain. The V end was cut by 5 bases, the J end by 3 bases, with 11 bases between. Germline-derived CDR1 and CDR2 are MNHEY and SMNVEV (reference sequence). The CDR3 is 13 amino acids. The entry originates in a study of T cell responses to AZD1222 COVID-19 vaccine. Generated by immunoSEQ multiplex PCR, the TCRdb table keeps only in-frame clones and is missing some. This table has some 150,000 clones, 70% to 90% appearing once. The material sequenced was peripheral blood, taken on day 0 of AZD1222 vaccination. V usage is TRBV27 and J usage is TRBJ2-7; TRBD1 might be the D (5 bases). The sequence was collected from an adult in good health. This chain's CDR3 is CASSPYQGYEQYF. DNA for the CDR3: TGTGCCAGCAGTCCCTACCAGGGCTACGAGCAGTACTTC.